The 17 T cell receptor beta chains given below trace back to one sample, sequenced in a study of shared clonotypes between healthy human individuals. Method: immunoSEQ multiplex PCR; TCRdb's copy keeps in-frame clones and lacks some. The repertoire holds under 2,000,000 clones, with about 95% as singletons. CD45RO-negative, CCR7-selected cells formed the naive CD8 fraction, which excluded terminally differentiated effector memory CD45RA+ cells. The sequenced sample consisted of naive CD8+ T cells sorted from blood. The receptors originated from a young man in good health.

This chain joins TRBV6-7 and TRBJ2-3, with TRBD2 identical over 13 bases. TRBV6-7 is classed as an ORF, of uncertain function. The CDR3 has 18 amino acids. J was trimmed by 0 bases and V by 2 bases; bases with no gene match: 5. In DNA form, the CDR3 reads TGTGCCAGCAGTTACCGACTAGCGGGGGGTTCTAGCACAGATACGCAGTATTTT. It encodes CASSYRLAGGSSTDTQYF.

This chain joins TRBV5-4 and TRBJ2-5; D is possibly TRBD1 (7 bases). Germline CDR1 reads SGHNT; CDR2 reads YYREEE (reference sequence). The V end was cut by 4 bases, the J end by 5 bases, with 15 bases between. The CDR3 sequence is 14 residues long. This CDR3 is CASSPGDSWETQYF. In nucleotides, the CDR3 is TGTGCCAGCAGCCCGGGGGACAGTTGGGAGACCCAGTACTTC.

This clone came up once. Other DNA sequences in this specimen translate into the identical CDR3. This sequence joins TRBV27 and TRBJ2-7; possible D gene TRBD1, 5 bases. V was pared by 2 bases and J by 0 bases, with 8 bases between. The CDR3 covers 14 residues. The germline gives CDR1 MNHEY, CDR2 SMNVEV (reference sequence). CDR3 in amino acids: CASSLGAVSYEQYF. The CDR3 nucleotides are TGTGCCAGCAGTTTAGGGGCGGTCTCCTACGAGCAGTACTTC.

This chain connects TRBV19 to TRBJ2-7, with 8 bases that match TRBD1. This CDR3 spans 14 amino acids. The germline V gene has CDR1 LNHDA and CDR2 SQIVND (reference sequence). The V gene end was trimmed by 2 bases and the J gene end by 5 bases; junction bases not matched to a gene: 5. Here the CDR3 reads CASSIQDRVDEQYF. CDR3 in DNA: TGTGCCAGTAGTATACAGGACAGGGTGGACGAGCAGTACTTC.

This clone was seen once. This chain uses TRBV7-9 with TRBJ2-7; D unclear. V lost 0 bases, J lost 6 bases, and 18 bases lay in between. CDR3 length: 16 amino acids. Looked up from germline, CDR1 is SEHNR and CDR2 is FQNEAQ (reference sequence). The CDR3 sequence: CASSLAMGMDGSEQYF. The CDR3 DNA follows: TGTGCCAGCAGCTTAGCGATGGGGATGGACGGAAGCGAGCAGTACTTC.

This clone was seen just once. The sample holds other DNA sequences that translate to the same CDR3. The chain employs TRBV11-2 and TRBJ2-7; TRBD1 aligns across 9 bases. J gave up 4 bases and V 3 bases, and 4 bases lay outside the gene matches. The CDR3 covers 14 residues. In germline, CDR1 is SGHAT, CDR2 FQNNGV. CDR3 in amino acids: CASSLGTGSYEQYF. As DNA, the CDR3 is TGTGCCAGCAGCTTGGGGACAGGGTCGTACGAGCAGTACTTC.

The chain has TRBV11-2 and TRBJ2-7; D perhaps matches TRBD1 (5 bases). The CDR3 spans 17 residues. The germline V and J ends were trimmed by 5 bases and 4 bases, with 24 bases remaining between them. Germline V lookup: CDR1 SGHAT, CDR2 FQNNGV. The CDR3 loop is CASSPDSIAWGQYEQYF. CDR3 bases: TGTGCCAGCAGCCCAGATTCAATAGCTTGGGGCCAATACGAGCAGTACTTC. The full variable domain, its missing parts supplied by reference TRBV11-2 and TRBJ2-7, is EAGVAQSPRYKIIEKRQSVAFWCNPISGHATLYWYQQILGQGPKLLIQFQNNGVVDDSQLPKDRFSAERLKGVDSTLKIQPAKLEDSAVYLCASSPDSIAWGQYEQYFGPGTRLTVT.

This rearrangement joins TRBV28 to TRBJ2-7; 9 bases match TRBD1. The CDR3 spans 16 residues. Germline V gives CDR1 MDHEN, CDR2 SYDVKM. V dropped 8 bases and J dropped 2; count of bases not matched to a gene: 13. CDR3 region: CASCLTGTGRTYEQYF. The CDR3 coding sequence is TGTGCCAGCTGTCTAACGGGGACAGGGAGAACCTACGAGCAGTACTTC.

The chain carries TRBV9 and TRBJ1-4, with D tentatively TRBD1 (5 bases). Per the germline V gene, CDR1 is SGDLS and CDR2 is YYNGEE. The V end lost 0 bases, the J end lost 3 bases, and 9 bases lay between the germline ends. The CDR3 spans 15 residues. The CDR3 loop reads CASSVGQGSNEKLFF. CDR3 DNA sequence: TGTGCCAGCAGCGTAGGGCAGGGTTCTAATGAAAAACTGTTTTTT.

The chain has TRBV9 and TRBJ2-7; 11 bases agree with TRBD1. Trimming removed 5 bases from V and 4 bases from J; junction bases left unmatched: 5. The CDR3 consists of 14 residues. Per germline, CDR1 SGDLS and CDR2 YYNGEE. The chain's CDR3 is CASRGTGGIYEQYF. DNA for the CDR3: TGTGCCAGCAGGGGGACAGGGGGTATTTACGAGCAGTACTTC. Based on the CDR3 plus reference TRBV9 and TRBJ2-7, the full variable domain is DSGVTQTPKHLITATGQRVTLRCSPRSGDLSVYWYQQSLDQGLQFLIQYYNGEERAKGNILERFSAQQFPDLHSELNLSSLELGDSALYFCASRGTGGIYEQYFGPGTRLTVT.

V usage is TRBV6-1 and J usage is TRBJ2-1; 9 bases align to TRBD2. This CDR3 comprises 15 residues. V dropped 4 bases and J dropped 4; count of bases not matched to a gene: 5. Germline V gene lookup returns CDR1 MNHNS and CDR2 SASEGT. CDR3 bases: TGTGCCAGCAGTGGCGGTAGCGGGAGTTACAATGAGCAGTTCTTC. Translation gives CASSGGSGSYNEQFF.

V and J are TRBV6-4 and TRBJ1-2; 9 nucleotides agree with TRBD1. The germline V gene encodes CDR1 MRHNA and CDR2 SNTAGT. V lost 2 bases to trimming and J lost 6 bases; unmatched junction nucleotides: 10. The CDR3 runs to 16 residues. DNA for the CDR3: TGTGCCAGCAGTGACCCAGGACAGGGGAAGCTGAATGGCTACACCTTC. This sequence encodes CASSDPGQGKLNGYTF.

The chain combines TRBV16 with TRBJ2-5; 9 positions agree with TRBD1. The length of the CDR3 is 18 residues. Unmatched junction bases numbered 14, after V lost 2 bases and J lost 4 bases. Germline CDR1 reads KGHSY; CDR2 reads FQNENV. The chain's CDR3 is CASSQVLGQGEPGETQYF. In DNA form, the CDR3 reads TGTGCCAGCAGCCAAGTCCTGGGACAGGGTGAACCAGGAGAGACCCAGTACTTC.

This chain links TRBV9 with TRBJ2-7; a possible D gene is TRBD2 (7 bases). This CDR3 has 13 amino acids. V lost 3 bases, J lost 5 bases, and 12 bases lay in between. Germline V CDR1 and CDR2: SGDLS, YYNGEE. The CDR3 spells CASSGGGANEQYF. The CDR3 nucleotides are TGTGCCAGCAGCGGAGGGGGGGCTAACGAGCAGTACTTC.

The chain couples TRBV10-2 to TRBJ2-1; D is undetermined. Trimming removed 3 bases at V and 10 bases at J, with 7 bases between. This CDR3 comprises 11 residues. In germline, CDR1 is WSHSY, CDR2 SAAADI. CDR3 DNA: TGCGCCAGCAGTGATGTGCGGGAGCAGTTCTTC. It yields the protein CASSDVREQFF.

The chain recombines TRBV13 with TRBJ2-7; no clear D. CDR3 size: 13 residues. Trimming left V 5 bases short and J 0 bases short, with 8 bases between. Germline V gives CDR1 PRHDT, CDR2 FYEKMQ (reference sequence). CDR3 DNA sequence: TGTGCCAGCAGCCCCTTCTCCTCCTACGAGCAGTACTTC. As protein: CASSPFSSYEQYF.

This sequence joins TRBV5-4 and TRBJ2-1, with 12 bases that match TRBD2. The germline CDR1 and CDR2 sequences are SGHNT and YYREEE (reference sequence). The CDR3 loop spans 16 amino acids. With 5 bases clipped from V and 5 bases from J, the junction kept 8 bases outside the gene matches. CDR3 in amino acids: CASSPELAGGHNEQFF. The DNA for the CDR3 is TGTGCCAGCAGTCCCGAACTAGCGGGGGGCCACAATGAGCAGTTCTTC.